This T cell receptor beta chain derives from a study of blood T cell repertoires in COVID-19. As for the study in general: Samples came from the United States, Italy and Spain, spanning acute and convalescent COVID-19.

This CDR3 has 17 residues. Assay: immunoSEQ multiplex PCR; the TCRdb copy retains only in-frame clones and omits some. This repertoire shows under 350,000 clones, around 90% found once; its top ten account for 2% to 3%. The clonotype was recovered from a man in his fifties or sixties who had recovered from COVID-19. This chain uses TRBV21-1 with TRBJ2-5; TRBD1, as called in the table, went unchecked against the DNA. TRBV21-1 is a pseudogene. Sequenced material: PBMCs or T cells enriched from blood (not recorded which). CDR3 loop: CASSKAWVGRVSETQYF. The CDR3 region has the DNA TGTGCCAGCAGCAAAGCTTGGGTGGGCAGGGTAAGCGAGACCCAGTACTTC.